The source of this T cell receptor beta chain is a study of blood T cell repertoires in COVID-19. Study context: Samples taken during acute and convalescent COVID-19 were collected in the United States, Italy and Spain. The analysed material was cDNA or gDNA that came from T cells, B-cell-depleted T cells, or PBMCs.

There are a few counts of this clone. Authors' methods: Counts of nucleated cells, estimated from reference gene primer amplification, were obtained. Only in-frame clones appear in the TCRdb table, and some are missing; sequencing was by immunoSEQ multiplex PCR. The DNA gave D and trimming, while V, J and clone size come from that table. The sample consists of about 250,000 clones, roughly 86% of them appearing once. The sample consisted of peripheral blood. The sequence was collected from a woman between 55 and 75 years old who had recovered from COVID-19.

CDR3 in amino acids: CASSRRGRNEKLFF. In DNA form, the CDR3 reads TGTGCCAGCAGCCGGCGCGGGAGAAATGAAAAACTGTTTTTT. This chain uses TRBV5-4 with TRBJ1-4, with D uncertain. Trimming took off 4 bases at V and 5 bases at J, with 12 bases between the two ends. This CDR3 contains 14 residues. Germline lookup yields CDR1 SGHNT and CDR2 YYREEE (reference sequence). Based on the CDR3 plus reference TRBV5-4 and TRBJ1-4, the full variable domain is ETGVTQSPTHLIKTRGQQVTLRCSSQSGHNTVSWYQQALGQGPQFIFQYYREEENGRGNFPPRFSGLQFPNYSSELNVNALELDDSALYLCASSRRGRNEKLFFGSGTQLSVL.